The following is a T cell receptor (beta chain) sequence with its context. In the original workflow: Nucleated cell number was recorded as an estimate derived from reference gene primer amplification. Generated by immunoSEQ multiplex PCR, the TCRdb table keeps only in-frame clones and is missing some. V and J calls and clone size are those listed in that table; D and trimming were worked out from the DNA. This table holds about 86,000 clones, 75% to 90% found once. Germline loops: CDR1 MNHEY, CDR2 SVGEGT. The CDR3 is 14 amino acids. V was shortened by 2 bases and J by 8 bases, with 13 bases between the two germline ends. The sample originates from a study of blood T cell repertoires in COVID-19. Study at large: Sites in the United States, Italy and Spain provided acute and convalescent COVID-19 samples. PBMCs, B-cell-depleted T cells, or T cells provided the cDNA or gDNA that made up the material.

The clonotype was recovered from a woman older than 75 with active or convalescent COVID-19. This chain links TRBV6-2 or TRBV6-3 with TRBJ2-1, with D possibly being TRBD1 (6 bases). Sample: peripheral blood. The CDR3: CASSYRAGVHEQFF. CDR3 nucleotides: TGTGCCAGCAGTTACCGGGCAGGGGTGCATGAGCAGTTCTTC.